This T cell receptor (beta chain) was profiled in a study of CD8 T cells in ankylosing spondylitis. The J segment lost 5 bases and the V segment lost 7 bases, leaving 18 bases of the junction unmatched. The CDR3 is 17 residues long. Germline lookup yields CDR1 MGHDK and CDR2 SYGVNS. One entry per CDR3 protein, called by TCRdb with MiXCR from the 5' RACE reads. The sample holds some 150,000 distinct CDR3 sequences, roughly 44% seen once. The V call is TRBV25-1, the J call TRBJ2-7; 9 nucleotides line up with TRBD1. Source material: synovial fluid, either unsorted or a sorted T cell fraction (not recorded which). The receptor was derived from a male donor with ankylosing spondylitis. CDR3 nucleotides: TGTGCCAGCAACAAAACGGTCCCCGGGACAGGGCCCCACGAGCAGTACTTC. This sequence encodes CASNKTVPGTGPHEQYF.